This T cell receptor (beta chain) emerged from a study of CD4 T cells in relation to SARS-CoV-2 and coronaviruses. Overall study: After roughly 11 days of antigen culture, PBMC TCR beta CDR3s were sequenced. General study results and limits: SARS-CoV-2-driven expansion was significantly weaker in crossreactive than monoreactive clones. Each donor contributed either pre-pandemic or post-infection samples, not both.

The junction had 5 bases not matched to a gene; V was cut back by 4 bases and J by 4 bases. CDR3 length: 14 amino acids. Germline V CDR1 and CDR2: MGHRA, YSYEKL. Assay: immunoSEQ multiplex PCR; the TCRdb copy retains only in-frame clones and omits some. Counted here are about 22,000 clones, about 73% occurring once; the ten biggest clones make up around 20%. As to this clone: Its target is unknown.

Unexposed donor CD4+ T cells date from about 2011-2019, before the COVID-19 pandemic. Isolation of CD4+ T cells took place after approximately eleven days in culture. Cultures held 2 million to 2.5 million PBMCs per well with 8.5 to 10 IU/ml IL-2. The chain couples TRBV4-1 to TRBJ2-7, with TRBD1 matching 9 bases. The sample taken for sequencing was CD4+ T cells from PBMCs, cultured in vitro. This TCR was sampled from a human donor in good health. The DNA of the CDR3 is TGCGCCAGCAGCCCTCGGGACAGGGTTTACGAGCAGTACTTC. Translation gives CASSPRDRVYEQYF.